This is a list of T cell receptor beta chains from one sample in a study of cytomegalovirus exposure and HLA in healthy donors. The protocol was immunoSEQ multiplex PCR, while the TCRdb copy is restricted to in-frame clones and leaves out a portion. The sample shows about 140,000 clones, roughly 80% of them seen only once. Sequenced material: PBMCs. The receptors come from a female donor in good health and CMV-seronegative. Both conserved end residues are trimmed from each CDR3.

j_call | cdr3_length | v_call | cdr3_aa
TRBJ2-1 | 12 | TRBV29-1 | SVEAARGYNEQF
TRBJ2-1 | 16 | TRBV27 | ASSPWMTRDSSYNEQF
TRBJ2-7 | 12 | TRBV6-1 | ASSTPGQNYEQY
TRBJ2-7 | 13 | TRBV11-2 | ASSFPGQGRYEQY
TRBJ2-5 | 12 | TRBV5-1 | ASSLVGLSETQY
TRBJ2-1 | 17 | TRBV28 | ASSGTGEIALSSYNEQF
TRBJ2-7 | 14 | TRBV7-3 | ASSLGPGLAGAEQY
TRBJ1-1 | 12 | TRBV6-1 | ASSESRVFTEAF
TRBJ1-5 | 17 | TRBV15 | ATSDPQHRVQDSNQPQH
TRBJ1-1 | 12 | TRBV5-1 | ASSPGTVDTEAF
TRBJ2-1 | 14 | TRBV28 | ASSPGEATSKNEQF
TRBJ2-2 | 14 | TRBV19 | ASSIVLAVNTGELF
TRBJ2-7 | 15 | TRBV10-3 | AISQGGGGLASYEQY
TRBJ1-1 | 11 | TRBV2 | ASSRLTNTEAF
. | 10 | TRBV28 | ASRPDRGEQY
TRBJ2-3 | 12 | TRBV28 | ASSVQGYPDTQY
TRBJ2-5 | 11 | TRBV27 | ASSYGSQETQY
TRBJ2-5 | 14 | TRBV11-2 | ASSLVLGGAGETQY
TRBJ2-4 | 12 | TRBV5-6 | ASTYGSGKNIQY
TRBJ1-3 | 13 | TRBV19 | ASSIGYSSGNTIY
TRBJ2-7 | 13 | TRBV5-1 | ASSLETGHSYEQY
TRBJ2-5 | 11 | TRBV6-1 | ASSTETVGTQY
TRBJ1-2 | 16 | TRBV7-9 | ASSSRAGDGSTNYGYT
TRBJ1-4 | 14 | TRBV18 | ASSSGARREIEKLF
TRBJ2-3 | 13 | TRBV27 | ASSWSGQSTDTQY
TRBJ2-3 | 13 | TRBV7-3 | ASSINSGSGNTQY
TRBJ1-2 | 11 | TRBV7-2 | ASRLGTGNGYT
TRBJ1-2 | 11 | TRBV19 | ASTGTGEYGYT
TRBJ1-5 | 10 | TRBV13 | ASSAGEGPQH
TRBJ2-7 | 13 | TRBV6-5 | ASSSLSGSHQEQY
TRBJ2-7 | 15 | TRBV7-9 | ASSLEGVAGGPYEQY
TRBJ2-7 | 13 | TRBV27 | ASSLSDSAPYEQY
TRBJ2-2 | 13 | TRBV9 | ASSLVSGNTGELF
TRBJ1-4 | 13 | TRBV27 | ASSLTGGTNEKLF
TRBJ2-5 | 14 | TRBV9 | ASSVVDGYREETQY
TRBJ2-3 | 14 | TRBV7-9 | AGLSGRDTTTDTQY
TRBJ2-2 | 13 | TRBV11-3 | ASSGREGWTGELF
TRBJ1-1 | 11 | TRBV19 | ASKDSAEREAF
TRBJ2-7 | 12 | TRBV27 | ASSLEYRSYEQY
TRBJ2-1 | 13 | TRBV6-6 | ASSPTSGGGKEQF
TRBJ1-2 | 14 | TRBV14 | ASSQLAGAPNYGYT
TRBJ1-4 | 11 | TRBV30 | AWSREEREKLF
TRBJ1-2 | 18 | TRBV21-1 | ASSKTRGPTGIKPSYGYT
TRBJ1-1 | 14 | TRBV6-5 | ASSYNHRGAYTEAF
TRBJ1-6 | 11 | TRBV2 | ASKDRVSSPLH
TRBJ2-5 | 12 | TRBV9 | ASSHAGRQETQY
TRBJ1-2 | 13 | TRBV19 | ASSLSTRTVYGYT
TRBJ1-5 | 15 | TRBV19 | ASSIRTLSGSNQPQH
TRBJ1-4 | 14 | TRBV27 | ASSPRTGGDNEKLF
TRBJ1-5 | 12 | TRBV5-1 | ASSLEPGPQPQH
TRBJ2-7 | 11 | TRBV6-5 | ASSSSANYEQY
TRBJ2-3 | 13 | TRBV15 | ATSRGGPGTDTQY